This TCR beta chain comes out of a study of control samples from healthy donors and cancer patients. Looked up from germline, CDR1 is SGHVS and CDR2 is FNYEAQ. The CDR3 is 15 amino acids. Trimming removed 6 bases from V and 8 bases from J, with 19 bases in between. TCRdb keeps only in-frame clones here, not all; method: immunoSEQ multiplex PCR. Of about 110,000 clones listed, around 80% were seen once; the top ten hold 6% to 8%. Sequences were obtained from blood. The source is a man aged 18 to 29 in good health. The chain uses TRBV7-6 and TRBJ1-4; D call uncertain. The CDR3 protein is CASSSSGWLGEKLFF. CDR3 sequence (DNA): TGTGCCAGCAGTTCCAGCGGTTGGCTCGGCGAAAAACTGTTTTTT.